Presented here are 21 T cell receptor beta chains from one specimen sequenced in a study of blood T cell repertoires in COVID-19. Data came from immunoSEQ multiplex PCR; TCRdb stores just in-frame clones and leaves some out. The sample carries about 190,000 clones, 70% to 90% recorded once. Sequenced material: peripheral blood. These receptors were taken from a human donor in a cohort sampled during active COVID-19.

Remarks on this clone: Germline is not matched at one junction end, which may reflect a read error. This sequence joins TRBV19 and TRBJ2-1, with D unresolved. The length of the CDR3 is 17 residues. CDR1 LNHDA and CDR2 SQIVND come from the germline V gene (reference sequence). The CDR3 protein is CASSMTEFGSLKIERFF. The CDR3 region has the DNA TGTGCCAGTAGTATGACGGAATTCGGGTCGCTCAAAATCGAGCGGTTCTTC.

The V gene is TRBV5-4, the J gene TRBJ1-2; 7 positions agree with TRBD1. Germline V gene lookup returns CDR1 SGHNT and CDR2 YYREEE (reference sequence). The trim removed 2 bases at V and 2 bases at J, leaving 3 bases unmatched. The CDR3 runs 14 residues. CDR3 protein: CASSFDRVNYGYTF. In nucleotides, the CDR3 is TGTGCCAGCAGCTTCGACAGGGTGAACTATGGCTACACCTTC.

The chain combines TRBV6-6 with TRBJ1-5; D is perhaps TRBD1 (6 bases). The CDR3 has 16 amino acids. CDR1 and CDR2 from the germline V gene are MNHNY and SVGAGI (reference sequence). V was pared by 0 bases and J by 7 bases, with 16 bases between. DNA for the CDR3: TGTGCCAGCAGTTACTCGGAACGGGGGGCCTGGCAGCCCCAGCATTTT. As protein: CASSYSERGAWQPQHF.

The V and J genes are TRBV3-1 (or the pseudogene TRBV3-2) and TRBJ2-5, with 15 bases matching TRBD2. Trimming at V came to 0 bases and at J to 5 bases, leaving 7 bases not matched to a gene. Germline-derived CDR1 and CDR2 are LGHDT and YNNKEL (reference sequence). The CDR3 runs 18 residues. CDR3 in amino acids: CASSQDRTSGGARETQYF. The CDR3 DNA follows: TGTGCCAGCAGCCAAGATAGGACTAGCGGGGGGGCCCGTGAGACCCAGTACTTC.

The V call is TRBV6-6, the J call TRBJ1-5; D possibly corresponds to TRBD1 (5 bases). Trimming removed 2 bases at V and 1 base at J, with 12 bases between. CDR3 length: 16 residues. Per the germline V gene, CDR1 is MNHNY and CDR2 is SVGAGI (reference sequence). The CDR3 is CASSYIAGGSNQPQHF. CDR3 bases: TGTGCCAGCAGTTACATCGCGGGGGGGAGCAATCAGCCCCAGCATTTT.

A word on this clone: At one end the junction does not follow the germline gene, possibly because of a read error. This sequence joins TRBV5-1 and TRBJ2-2; the match to TRBD1 covers 8 bases. This CDR3 spans 14 amino acids. The germline V gene encodes CDR1 SGHRS and CDR2 YFSETQ. DNA of the CDR3: TGCGCCAGCAGTTTGGGACAGGTCACCGGGGAGCTGTTTTTT. Translated: CASSLGQVTGELFF.

J is TRBJ2-7 and V is TRBV5-1; a possible D gene is TRBD2 (6 bases). Germline V gives CDR1 SGHRS, CDR2 YFSETQ. The CDR3 runs to 14 residues. V shed 4 bases and J shed 3 bases, with 14 bases lying between them. The CDR3 region has the DNA TGCGCCAGCAGCGGCGGGGTTATGGGCTACGAGCAGTACTTC. Translated, it gives CASSGGVMGYEQYF. Filled out from reference TRBV5-1 and TRBJ2-7, the complete variable domain reads KAGVTQTPRYLIKTRGQQVTLSCSPISGHRSVSWYQQTPGQGLQFLFEYFSETQRNKGNFPGRFSGRQFSNSRSEMNVSTLELGDSALYLCASSGGVMGYEQYFGPGTRLTVT.

There are a few counts of this clone. The chain is built from TRBV7-9 and TRBJ1-2, with TRBD1 identical over 9 bases. The ends lost 1 base at V and 2 bases at J; junction bases unmatched: 2. The length of the CDR3 is 15 residues. Germline loops: CDR1 SEHNR, CDR2 FQNEAQ (reference sequence). CDR3 region: CASSLGGTGNYGYTF. CDR3 DNA sequence: TGTGCCAGCAGCTTAGGAGGGACAGGGAACTATGGCTACACCTTC.

The genes are TRBV11-2 and TRBJ2-1; D gene ambiguous. CDR1 and CDR2 from the germline V gene are SGHAT and FQNNGV. Trimming took off 4 bases at V and 7 bases at J, with 14 bases between the two ends. This CDR3 is built from 14 residues. CDR3 sequence reads: CASSSSYSLNEQFF. CDR3 DNA sequence: TGTGCCAGCAGCTCAAGTTACAGCCTGAATGAGCAGTTCTTC.

The chain has TRBV5-1 and TRBJ1-5, with 8 bases fitting TRBD1. The CDR3 runs 15 residues. Germline trimming cut 4 bases from V and 1 base from J; bases unmatched to any gene: 4. Germline CDR1 is SGHRS and CDR2 is YFSETQ. The CDR3 nucleotides are TGCGCCAGCAGCCCGACAGGGGCGAGCAATCAGCCCCAGCATTTT. It yields the protein CASSPTGASNQPQHF.

The rearrangement uses TRBV6-2 or TRBV6-3 and TRBJ2-1; D not resolved. The CDR3 is 12 residues long. CDR1 is MNHEY and CDR2 is SVGEGT in the germline V gene. Trimming pared 1 base from V and 10 bases from J, leaving 8 bases between. This CDR3 is CASSYLITEQFF. For the CDR3, the DNA is TGTGCCAGCAGTTACTTGATTACAGAGCAGTTCTTC.

This chain uses TRBV7-9 with TRBJ1-1; D gene uncertain. V gave up 7 bases and J gave up 10 bases, with 13 bases separating them. The CDR3 consists of 11 residues. CDR1 is SEHNR, CDR2 FQNEAQ, per germline (reference sequence). The CDR3 DNA reads TGTGCCAGCACTAGAATCGGAGGAGCTTTCTTT. This encodes CASTRIGGAFF. Combining the CDR3 with reference TRBV7-9 and TRBJ1-1 gives the whole variable domain DTGVSQNPRHKITKRGQNVTFRCDPISEHNRLYWYRQTLGQGPEFLTYFQNEAQLEKSRLLSDRFSAERPKGSFSTLEIQRTEQGDSAMYLCASTRIGGAFFGQGTRLTVV.

This chain's CDR3 is CATSDPPGQGQETQYF. The CDR3, as DNA: TGTGCCACCAGTGATCCCCCGGGACAGGGCCAAGAGACCCAGTACTTC. This rearrangement joins TRBV24-1 to TRBJ2-5; 9 nucleotides align to TRBD1. CDR3 length: 16 residues. Germline loops: CDR1 KGHDR, CDR2 SFDVKD. V shed 3 bases, J shed 1 base, and the junction held 5 bases outside the gene matches.

This clone was recorded only once. This sequence joins TRBV29-1 and TRBJ2-7; 7 bases agree with TRBD1. The CDR3 covers 13 residues. CDR1 is SQVTM, CDR2 ANQGSEA, per germline. Germline trimming cut 5 bases from V and 6 bases from J; bases unmatched to any gene: 10. The CDR3 nucleotides are TGCAGCGTTTCCGGGACAGCCGTCGGCGAGCAGTACTTC. Residues: CSVSGTAVGEQYF.

The gene calls are TRBV27 and TRBJ1-1; 7 bases are shared with TRBD1. Germline V gives CDR1 MNHEY, CDR2 SMNVEV (reference sequence). CDR3 size: 13 residues. V was clipped by 4 bases and J by 4 bases; unmatched bases: 3. The CDR3 sequence is CASSSTGFTEAFF. DNA for the CDR3: TGTGCCAGCAGTTCGACAGGGTTCACTGAAGCTTTCTTT.

The gene calls are TRBV7-2 and TRBJ2-3, with TRBD2 matching 10 bases. Germline values: CDR1 SGHTA, CDR2 FQGNSA. The CDR3 totals 16 residues. J gave up 5 bases and V 1 base, and 6 bases lay outside the gene matches. CDR3 sequence reads: CASSLVLAGAVDTQYF. The CDR3 DNA follows: TGTGCCAGCAGCTTAGTTCTAGCGGGAGCCGTAGATACGCAGTATTTT.

The chain is built from TRBV7-2 and TRBJ2-7, with unresolved D. CDR1 is SGHTA, CDR2 FQGNSA, per germline. The CDR3 length is 14 residues. V was cut by 5 bases and J by 2 bases, with 13 bases left in between. In DNA form, the CDR3 reads TGTGCCAGCAGCCCTTGGGCCTCGGCCTACGAGCAGTACTTC. It translates to CASSPWASAYEQYF.

The chain employs TRBV9 and TRBJ2-7; 11 bases agree with TRBD2. The CDR3 contains 15 residues. Trimming took 0 bases from V and 1 from J; bases not matched to a gene: 0. The V gene's germline CDR1 is SGDLS and CDR2 YYNGEE. The CDR3 spells CASSVGLAGSYEQYF. Written as DNA, the CDR3 is TGTGCCAGCAGCGTAGGACTAGCGGGATCCTACGAGCAGTACTTC.

The chain combines TRBV14 with TRBJ1-1, with 10 bases identical to TRBD1. The junction had 6 bases not matched to a gene; V was cut back by 2 bases and J by 0 bases. The CDR3 loop spans 17 amino acids. CDR1 SGHDN and CDR2 FVKESK come from the germline V gene. The CDR3 DNA reads TGTGCCAGCAGCCAATTGGCGGGACAGGGGATGAACACTGAAGCTTTCTTT. Amino acid sequence: CASSQLAGQGMNTEAFF.

The chain has TRBV7-6 and TRBJ2-5, with TRBD2 matching 8 bases. CDR3 length equals 13 residues. Germline V gives CDR1 SGHVS, CDR2 FNYEAQ. V was clipped by 5 bases and J by 7 bases; unmatched bases: 6. CDR3 protein: CASSPGGGGTQYF. CDR3 bases: TGTGCCAGCAGCCCCGGGGGGGGTGGGACCCAGTACTTC. The full variable domain, its missing parts supplied by reference TRBV7-6 and TRBJ2-5, is GAGVSQSPRYKVTKRGQDVALRCDPISGHVSLYWYRQALGQGPEFLTYFNYEAQQDKSGLPNDRFSAERPEGSISTLTIQRTEQRDSAMYRCASSPGGGGTQYFGPGTRLLVL.

This clone was detected once. The J gene is TRBJ2-1, the V gene TRBV2, with 13 positions matching TRBD2. CDR1 and CDR2 from the germline V gene are SNHLY and FYNNEI. The V and J ends lost 6 bases and 4 bases, in that order; junction bases with no gene match: 9. CDR3 length equals 17 residues. CDR3 coding DNA: TGTGCCAGCAGGGGAACCGGGACTAGCGGGAAGTACAATGAGCAGTTCTTC. Protein product: CASRGTGTSGKYNEQFF.